The source of this T cell receptor (beta chain) is a study of T cell responses to AZD1222 COVID-19 vaccine. Study outcomes and limitations: It should be noted that donors were predominantly white British and more often female, and clonal diversity was possibly underestimated. Researchers took repertoire samples only after the peak T cell response had come.

The V segment lost 2 bases and the J segment 4 bases; nucleotides outside the gene matches: 5. The CDR3 runs to 16 residues. In germline, CDR1 is LNHDA, CDR2 SQIVND (reference sequence). Assay used: immunoSEQ multiplex PCR; TCRdb lists only in-frame clones, some missing. This sample has some 170,000 clones, with 85% to 90% found just once. Note on this clone: Its target is not known.

The clonotype originates from an adult who received the MenACWY meningococcal vaccine as a control. The sequencing here drew on peripheral blood, taken 28 days after the second dose of the MenACWY control vaccine. The V and J genes are TRBV19 and TRBJ2-2, with 9 bases identical to TRBD1. CDR3 nucleotides: TGTGCCAGTAGTATATGGACAGGGGTGGGCACCGGGGAGCTGTTTTTT. The encoded protein is CASSIWTGVGTGELFF. The full variable domain, completed using reference TRBV19 and TRBJ2-2, is DGGITQSPKYLFRKEGQNVTLSCEQNLNHDAMYWYRQDPGQGLRLIYYSQIVNDFQKGDIAEGYSVSREKKESFPLTVTSAQKNPTAFYLCASSIWTGVGTGELFFGEGSRLTVL.